In this sample, the clone carrying this T cell receptor (beta chain) turned up many times. Its antigen is still unknown. The source of the sample is a study of tumor-infiltrating lymphocytes in primary liver carcinoma. Across the whole study: Tumor lesions were T1-T3 N0M0 and spanned roughly 4.2 to 11 cm. Study-wide points: About 7.5-25% of top clones, no more, were shared by all five regions.

TCR beta cDNA was prepared out of around 460 ng total RNA by means of a constant-region primer. Generation of the TCR beta libraries relied on three nested multiplex PCR rounds using slightly modified ARM-PCR. TCRdb reanalysed the multiplex PCR reads using MiXCR and keeps one entry per CDR3 protein. Of 70,000 to 95,000 distinct CDR3 sequences detected, roughly three quarters appear once; the ten largest clones hold around a quarter. The study co-extracted DNA and RNA from about 19-30 mg of unsorted bulk tissue. The sequenced sample consisted of liver tumor tissue from sampling region 4. Subset noted: tumor region T4, right-lateral pole. The TCR originated in a man aged 35 to 55 with primary liver carcinoma and hepatitis B virus infection.

The CDR3 DNA reads TGCGCCAGCAGCTTGGCCTTAACTAGCGGGAGGCAGCAGTACTTC. This gives the protein CASSLALTSGRQQYF. The chain employs TRBV5-1 and TRBJ2-7; 12 bases are shared with TRBD2. The length of the CDR3 is 15 residues. CDR1 is SGHRS, CDR2 YFSETQ, per germline. The ends lost 0 bases at V and 8 bases at J; junction bases unmatched: 6. The complete variable domain, with remaining parts taken from reference TRBV5-1 and TRBJ2-7, reads KAGVTQTPRYLIKTRGQQVTLSCSPISGHRSVSWYQQTPGQGLQFLFEYFSETQRNKGNFPGRFSGRQFSNSRSEMNVSTLELGDSALYLCASSLALTSGRQQYFGPGTRLTVT.